Here is one T cell receptor (beta chain) with its context. Its antigen is still unknown. TCRdb reprocessed the 5' RACE reads via MiXCR and lists one record per CDR3 protein. This sample has fewer than 500,000 distinct CDR3 sequences, with roughly 20% found just once. From germline, CDR1 is SQVTM and CDR2 ANQGSEA. The CDR3 has 15 amino acids. J was trimmed by 7 bases and V by 0 bases; bases with no gene match: 9. The source of the sample is a study of T cells after yellow fever vaccination. Findings and limits, study-wide: It was a weaker secondary response, yet one that peaked faster, at day 5 versus 15.

Here the sequenced sample was PBMCs, taken before the yellow fever booster vaccination. V is TRBV29-1 and J is TRBJ1-2, with TRBD1 matching over 9 bases. This clonotype originated in a man younger than 30 who received the YFV17D yellow fever vaccine. The CDR3 region is CSVEDIQGAVGGYTF. The CDR3, as DNA: TGCAGCGTTGAAGATATACAGGGGGCGGTGGGTGGCTACACCTTC.